A single sample gave rise to the 16 T cell receptor beta chains below, sequenced in a study of monozygotic twins with inflammatory bowel disease. Using the 5' RACE reads, TCRdb records one entry per CDR3 protein without DNA. In total, the table holds a few hundred thousand distinct CDR3 sequences. The sequenced material came from blood. Receptors originate from a human donor with ulcerative colitis or Crohn's disease, or a healthy co-twin of an affected twin (not recorded which).

The rearrangement links TRBV10-3 to TRBJ1-1. This CDR3 contains 13 residues. Germline lookup yields CDR1 ENHRY and CDR2 SYGVKD. CDR3 residues: CAIRDRSGTEAFF.

This chain uses TRBV25-1 with TRBJ2-4. This CDR3 is 18 amino acids long. From germline, CDR1 is MGHDK and CDR2 SYGVNS. The CDR3 is CASSEIGSLRRAKNIQYF.

The V call is TRBV6-1, the J call TRBJ1-2; lacking DNA, the TRBD1 call made by TCRdb goes unchecked. This CDR3 has 15 residues. The V gene's germline CDR1 is MNHNS and CDR2 SASEGT. CDR3: CASIRTTGAGYGYTF.

The rearrangement links TRBV20-1 to TRBJ2-2; TCRdb indicates TRBD1, and absent DNA this call remains unverified. The CDR3 totals 17 residues. Germline CDR1 DFQATT, CDR2 SNEGSKA (reference sequence). The CDR3 here is CSASRDRGPWDTGELFF.

The chain combines TRBV2 with TRBJ1-5; the D call of TRBD1 rests on TCRdb alone, since no DNA is present to check it. Germline loops: CDR1 SNHLY, CDR2 FYNNEI. This CDR3 contains 17 residues. The CDR3 loop is CASSLTGVPSQGQPQHF.

The chain recombines TRBV18 with TRBJ2-7; TCRdb calls TRBD1, which cannot be checked without DNA. Germline CDR1 is KGHSH and CDR2 is LQKENI. This CDR3 region has 15 residues. CDR3 sequence reads: CASSRGQDFSYEQYF.

The V and J genes are TRBV5-1 and TRBJ2-7. The CDR3 totals 15 residues. The germline CDR1 and CDR2 sequences are SGHRS and YFSETQ. The CDR3 here is CASSLAGDTSREQYF.

The chain joins TRBV5-1 to TRBJ1-1. The CDR3 runs 14 residues. From germline, CDR1 is SGHRS and CDR2 YFSETQ. CDR3 sequence: CASSLVTTNTEAFF. Supplemented by reference TRBV5-1 and TRBJ1-1, the full variable domain reads KAGVTQTPRYLIKTRGQQVTLSCSPISGHRSVSWYQQTPGQGLQFLFEYFSETQRNKGNFPGRFSGRQFSNSRSEMNVSTLELGDSALYLCASSLVTTNTEAFFGQGTRLTVV.

V usage is TRBV4-1 and J usage is TRBJ2-7. This CDR3 is 15 amino acids long. Germline V gives CDR1 MGHRA, CDR2 YSYEKL. The CDR3 sequence: CASSLGRMGSYEQYF.

The chain carries TRBV5-1 and TRBJ2-1. Germline CDR1 SGHRS, CDR2 YFSETQ. The CDR3 totals 15 residues. The CDR3: CASSFDPSSYNEQFF.

The V gene is TRBV6-1, the J gene TRBJ2-1; the TCRdb D gene call, TRBD2, has no DNA to confirm it. The germline gives CDR1 MNHNS, CDR2 SASEGT. This CDR3 has 16 residues. The CDR3 sequence is CASSKGTSGGYGEQFF.

V usage is TRBV24-1 and J usage is TRBJ1-4. The CDR3 contains 17 residues. Germline CDR1 and CDR2: KGHDR and SFDVKD. CDR3 protein: CATSDLWGIETNEKLFF.

The chain combines TRBV3-1 with TRBJ2-1; checking the TCRdb D call of TRBD1 is not possible without DNA. Germline lookup yields CDR1 LGHDT and CDR2 YNNKEL (reference sequence). This CDR3 has 13 residues. CDR3: CASSQAGGGEQFF.

The genes are TRBV15 and TRBJ1-3. This CDR3 has 15 residues. CDR1 is LNHNV and CDR2 is YYDKDF in the germline V gene (reference sequence). This CDR3 is CATSPMGTSGNTIYF.

The rearrangement joins TRBV29-1 to TRBJ2-2. Germline V gives CDR1 SQVTM, CDR2 ANQGSEA. The CDR3 covers 13 residues. This CDR3 is CSVEGMNTGELFF.

The chain uses TRBV4-3 and TRBJ2-1; TCRdb outputs TRBD2, but without DNA this stays unchecked. The CDR3 consists of 17 residues. CDR1 is LGHNA, CDR2 YSLEER, per germline. The CDR3 region is CASSQDPSGVSYNEQFF.